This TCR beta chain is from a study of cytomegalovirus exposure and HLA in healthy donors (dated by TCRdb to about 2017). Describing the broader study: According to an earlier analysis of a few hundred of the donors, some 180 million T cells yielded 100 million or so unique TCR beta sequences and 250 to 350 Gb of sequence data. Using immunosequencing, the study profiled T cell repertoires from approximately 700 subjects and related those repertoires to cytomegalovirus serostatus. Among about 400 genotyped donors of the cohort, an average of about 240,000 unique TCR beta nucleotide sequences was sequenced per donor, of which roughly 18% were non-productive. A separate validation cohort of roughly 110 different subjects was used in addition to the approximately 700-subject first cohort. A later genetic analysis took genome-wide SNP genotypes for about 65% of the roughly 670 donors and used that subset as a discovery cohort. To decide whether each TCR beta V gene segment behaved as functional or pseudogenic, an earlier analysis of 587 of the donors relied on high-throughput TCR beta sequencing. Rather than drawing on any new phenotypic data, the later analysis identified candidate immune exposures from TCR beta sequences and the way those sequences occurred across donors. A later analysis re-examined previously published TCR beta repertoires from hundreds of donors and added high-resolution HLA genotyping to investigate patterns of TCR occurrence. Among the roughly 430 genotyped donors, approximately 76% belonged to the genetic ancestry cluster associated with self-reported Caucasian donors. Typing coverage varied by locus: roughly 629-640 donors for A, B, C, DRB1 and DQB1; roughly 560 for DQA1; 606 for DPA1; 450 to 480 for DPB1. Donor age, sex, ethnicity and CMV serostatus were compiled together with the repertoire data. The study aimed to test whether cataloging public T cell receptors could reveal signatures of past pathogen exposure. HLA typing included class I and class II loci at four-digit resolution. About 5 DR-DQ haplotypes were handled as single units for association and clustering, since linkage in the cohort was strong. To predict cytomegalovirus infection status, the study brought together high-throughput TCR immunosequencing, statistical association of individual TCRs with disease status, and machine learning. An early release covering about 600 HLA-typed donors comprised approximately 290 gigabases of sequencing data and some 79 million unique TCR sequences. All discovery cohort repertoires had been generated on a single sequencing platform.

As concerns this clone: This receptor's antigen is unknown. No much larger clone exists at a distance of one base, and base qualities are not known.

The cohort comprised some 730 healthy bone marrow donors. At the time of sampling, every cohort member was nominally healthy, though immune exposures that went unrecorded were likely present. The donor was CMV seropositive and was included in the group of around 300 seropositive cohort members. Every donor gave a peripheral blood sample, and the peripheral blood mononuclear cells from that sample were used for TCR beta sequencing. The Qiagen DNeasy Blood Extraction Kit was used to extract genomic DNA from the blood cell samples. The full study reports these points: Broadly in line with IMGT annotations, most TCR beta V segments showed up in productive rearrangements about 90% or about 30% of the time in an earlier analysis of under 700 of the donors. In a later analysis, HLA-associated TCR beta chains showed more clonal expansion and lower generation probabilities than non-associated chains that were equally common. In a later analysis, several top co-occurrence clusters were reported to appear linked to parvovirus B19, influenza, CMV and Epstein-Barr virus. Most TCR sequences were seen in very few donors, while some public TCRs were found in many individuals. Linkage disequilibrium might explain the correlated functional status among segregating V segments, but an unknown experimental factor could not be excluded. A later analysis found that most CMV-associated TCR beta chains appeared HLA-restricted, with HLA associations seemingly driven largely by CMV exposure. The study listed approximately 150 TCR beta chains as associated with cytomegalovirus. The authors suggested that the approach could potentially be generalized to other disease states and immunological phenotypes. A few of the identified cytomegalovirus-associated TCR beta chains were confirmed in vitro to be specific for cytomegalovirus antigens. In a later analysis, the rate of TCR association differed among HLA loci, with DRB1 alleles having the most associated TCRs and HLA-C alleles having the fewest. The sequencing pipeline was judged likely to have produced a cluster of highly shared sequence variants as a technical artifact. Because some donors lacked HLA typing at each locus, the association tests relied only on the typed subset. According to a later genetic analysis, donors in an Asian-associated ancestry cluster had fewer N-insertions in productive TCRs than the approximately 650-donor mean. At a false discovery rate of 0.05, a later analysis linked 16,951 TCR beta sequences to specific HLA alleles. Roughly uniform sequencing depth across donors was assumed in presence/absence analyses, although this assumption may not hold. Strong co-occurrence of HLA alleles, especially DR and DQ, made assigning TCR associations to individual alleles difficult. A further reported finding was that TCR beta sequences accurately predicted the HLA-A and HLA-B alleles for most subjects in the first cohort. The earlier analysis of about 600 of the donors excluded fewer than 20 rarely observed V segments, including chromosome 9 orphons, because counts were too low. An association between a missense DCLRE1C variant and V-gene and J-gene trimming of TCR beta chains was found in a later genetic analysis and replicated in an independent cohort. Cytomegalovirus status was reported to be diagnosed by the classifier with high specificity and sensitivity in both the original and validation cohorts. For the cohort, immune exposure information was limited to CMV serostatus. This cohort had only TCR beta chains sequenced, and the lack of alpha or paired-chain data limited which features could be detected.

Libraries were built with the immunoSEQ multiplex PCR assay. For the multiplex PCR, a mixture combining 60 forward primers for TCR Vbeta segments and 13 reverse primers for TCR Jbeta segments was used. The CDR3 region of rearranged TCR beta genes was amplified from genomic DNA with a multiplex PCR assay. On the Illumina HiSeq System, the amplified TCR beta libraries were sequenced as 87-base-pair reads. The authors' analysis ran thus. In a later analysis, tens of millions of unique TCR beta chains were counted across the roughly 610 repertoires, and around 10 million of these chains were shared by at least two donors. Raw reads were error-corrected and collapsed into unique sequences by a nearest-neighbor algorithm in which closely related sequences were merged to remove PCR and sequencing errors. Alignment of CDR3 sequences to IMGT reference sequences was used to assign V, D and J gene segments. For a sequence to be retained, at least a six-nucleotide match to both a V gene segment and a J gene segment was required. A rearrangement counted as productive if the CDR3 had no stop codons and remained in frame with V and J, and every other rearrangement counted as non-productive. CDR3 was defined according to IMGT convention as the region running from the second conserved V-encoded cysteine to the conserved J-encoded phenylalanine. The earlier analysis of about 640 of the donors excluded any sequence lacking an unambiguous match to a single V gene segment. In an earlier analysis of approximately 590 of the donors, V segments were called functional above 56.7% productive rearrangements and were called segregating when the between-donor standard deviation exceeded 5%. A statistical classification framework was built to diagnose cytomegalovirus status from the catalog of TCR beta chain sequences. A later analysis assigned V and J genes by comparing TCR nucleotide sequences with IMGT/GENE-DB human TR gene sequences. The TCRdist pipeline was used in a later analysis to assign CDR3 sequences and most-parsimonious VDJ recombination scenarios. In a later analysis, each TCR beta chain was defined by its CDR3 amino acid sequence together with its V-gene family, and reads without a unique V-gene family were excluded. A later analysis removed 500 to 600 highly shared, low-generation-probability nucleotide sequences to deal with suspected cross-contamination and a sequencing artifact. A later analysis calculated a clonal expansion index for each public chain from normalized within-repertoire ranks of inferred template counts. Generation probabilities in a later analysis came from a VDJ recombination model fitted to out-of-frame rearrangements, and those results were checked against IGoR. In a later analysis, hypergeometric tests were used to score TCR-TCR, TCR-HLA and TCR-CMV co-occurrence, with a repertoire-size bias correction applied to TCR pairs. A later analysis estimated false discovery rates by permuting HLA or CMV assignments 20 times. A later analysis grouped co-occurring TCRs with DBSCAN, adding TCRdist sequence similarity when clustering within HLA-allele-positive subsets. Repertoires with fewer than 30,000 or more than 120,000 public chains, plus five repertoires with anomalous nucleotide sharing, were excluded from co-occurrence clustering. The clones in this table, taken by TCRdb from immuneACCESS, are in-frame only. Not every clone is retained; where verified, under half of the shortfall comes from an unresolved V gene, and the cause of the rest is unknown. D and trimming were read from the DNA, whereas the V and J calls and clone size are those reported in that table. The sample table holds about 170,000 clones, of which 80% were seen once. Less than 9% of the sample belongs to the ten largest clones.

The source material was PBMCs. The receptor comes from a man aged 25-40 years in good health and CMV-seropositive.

The sequence in DNA is TGTGCCAGCCGGGAAACAGGGAGCACTGAAGCTTTCTTT. This encodes CASRETGSTEAFF. The sequence is built from TRBV14 and TRBJ1-1, with a tentative D gene TRBD1 over 6 matching bases. Looking up the germline V gene yields CDR1 SGHDN and CDR2 FVKESK. V is pared back by 8 bases and J by 4 bases, with 14 bases lying between the germline termini. Spanning cysteine to phenylalanine, the CDR3 consists of 13 amino acids. Only CDR3 DNA is held: 39 bases, read in frame from base 1.